The 11 T cell receptor beta chains given below trace back to one sample, sequenced in a study of T-cell reconstitution after alpha-beta-depleted transplantation in children. TCRbeta library preparation incorporated unique molecular identifiers. TCRdb re-called the PCR reads through MiXCR, storing one row per CDR3 protein. The sample lists 400,000 to 550,000 distinct CDR3 sequences, 10% to 13% seen once, with 2% in the top ten. Here the sequenced sample was PBMCs, taken before TCRalphabeta/CD19-depleted stem cell transplant. The receptor source for this set is a child aged 2 to 10 with inherited bone marrow failure, due to receive a stem cell transplant.

This clonotype was seen repeatedly, ten times or more. V gene TRBV4-3 combines with J gene TRBJ2-3, with 11 bases fitting TRBD2. The CDR3 is 16 residues long. Per the germline V gene, CDR1 is LGHNA and CDR2 is YSLEER. V trimming: 4 bases; J trimming: 3 bases; junction bases outside the gene matches: 6. Here the CDR3 reads CASSPSTSGITDTQYF. CDR3 sequence (DNA): TGCGCCAGCAGCCCATCGACTAGCGGGATAACAGATACGCAGTATTTT.

This clonotype was seen many times. The chain carries TRBV5-1 and TRBJ2-3, with D tentatively TRBD1 (5 bases). Trimming removed 1 base from V and 3 bases from J, with 12 bases in between. From germline, CDR1 is SGHRS and CDR2 YFSETQ. CDR3 length: 15 amino acids. The chain's CDR3 is CASSLPRQKTDTQYF. CDR3 DNA: TGCGCCAGCAGCTTGCCCCGACAGAAAACAGATACGCAGTATTTT. Drawing the rest from reference TRBV5-1 and TRBJ2-3, the complete variable domain is KAGVTQTPRYLIKTRGQQVTLSCSPISGHRSVSWYQQTPGQGLQFLFEYFSETQRNKGNFPGRFSGRQFSNSRSEMNVSTLELGDSALYLCASSLPRQKTDTQYFGPGTRLTVL.

This clonotype was seen at least ten times. The chain couples TRBV12-3 or TRBV12-4 to TRBJ2-1; D unresolved. This CDR3 comprises 15 residues. Deletions cut 3 bases from V and 7 bases from J, with 16 bases between. CDR3 nucleotides: TGTGCCAGCAGTTTGGCGTACAAATCGGCAAATGAGCAGTTCTTC. Translating gives CASSLAYKSANEQFF.

The chain is built from TRBV10-3 and TRBJ2-2; TRBD2 agrees at 11 bases. From germline, CDR1 is ENHRY and CDR2 SYGVKD. The ends lost 3 bases at V and 0 bases at J; junction bases unmatched: 9. The CDR3 has 19 residues. The CDR3 loop reads CAISDRLAGGQANTGELFF. Here the CDR3 DNA reads TGTGCCATCAGTGATCGGCTAGCGGGAGGACAGGCGAACACCGGGGAGCTGTTTTTT.

This clonotype was recorded many times. The chain couples TRBV12-3 or TRBV12-4 to TRBJ2-7; 8 bases match TRBD1. V was clipped by 6 bases and J by 5 bases; unmatched bases: 12. The CDR3 length is 15 residues. CDR3 amino acids: CASRASQRQGNEQYF. CDR3 DNA: TGTGCCAGCAGGGCGAGCCAAAGACAGGGGAACGAGCAGTACTTC.

This sequence joins TRBV18 and TRBJ2-3; 7 bases fit TRBD1. V lost 2 bases and J lost 7; bases outside the gene matches: 9. The germline gives CDR1 KGHSH, CDR2 LQKENI. The CDR3 is 15 amino acids. The CDR3 nucleotides read TGTGCCAGCTCACCAAGCCTGACAGGGTCAAATACGCAGTATTTT. Protein: CASSPSLTGSNTQYF.

This clonotype has at least ten counts. This chain links TRBV27 with TRBJ2-7, with TRBD2 identical over 7 bases. The CDR3 has 14 residues. Germline V lookup: CDR1 MNHEY, CDR2 SMNVEV (reference sequence). V lost 3 bases, J lost 4 bases, and 6 bases stayed unmatched. CDR3 sequence (DNA): TGTGCCAGCAGTTTTATGGGAGGGGTGTACGAGCAGTACTTC. Its translation is CASSFMGGVYEQYF.

This clonotype was seen at least ten times. J is TRBJ1-1 and V is TRBV12-3 or TRBV12-4, with D possibly being TRBD1 (6 bases). The V and J ends lost 6 bases and 5 bases respectively, with 10 bases between them. This CDR3 has 12 amino acids. In nucleotides, the CDR3 is TGTGCCAGCAGGAACAGGGCGACTGAAGCTTTCTTT. Translated: CASRNRATEAFF.

A few counts support this clonotype. V and J are TRBV7-9 and TRBJ2-1; TRBD1 aligns across 7 bases. The V gene's germline CDR1 is SEHNR and CDR2 FQNEAQ (reference sequence). The V gene end was trimmed by 5 bases and the J gene end by 0 bases; junction bases not matched to a gene: 4. CDR3 length: 15 residues. The CDR3, as DNA: TGTGCCAGCAGCCGGACAGGAGCCTCCTACAATGAGCAGTTCTTC. Protein sequence: CASSRTGASYNEQFF.

This clonotype was counted many times. J is TRBJ2-1 and V is TRBV5-1; D is perhaps TRBD2 (5 bases). CDR1 and CDR2 from the germline V gene are SGHRS and YFSETQ. The V and J ends lost 0 bases and 6 bases respectively, with 13 bases between them. CDR3 length: 15 amino acids. The CDR3 spells CASSLVGVRGNEQFF. The CDR3 DNA reads TGCGCCAGCAGCTTGGTCGGAGTTCGGGGCAATGAGCAGTTCTTC.

This clonotype was observed at least ten times. The V call is TRBV6-5, the J call TRBJ2-2; the match to TRBD2 covers 9 bases. V gave up 2 bases and J gave up 1 base; unmatched junction bases: 8. There are 18 residues in the CDR3. Germline values: CDR1 MNHEY, CDR2 SVGAGI. The CDR3 coding sequence is TGTGCCAGCAGTTACGATGCGGGAGGGGTAAAGAACACCGGGGAGCTGTTTTTT. This gives the protein CASSYDAGGVKNTGELFF.